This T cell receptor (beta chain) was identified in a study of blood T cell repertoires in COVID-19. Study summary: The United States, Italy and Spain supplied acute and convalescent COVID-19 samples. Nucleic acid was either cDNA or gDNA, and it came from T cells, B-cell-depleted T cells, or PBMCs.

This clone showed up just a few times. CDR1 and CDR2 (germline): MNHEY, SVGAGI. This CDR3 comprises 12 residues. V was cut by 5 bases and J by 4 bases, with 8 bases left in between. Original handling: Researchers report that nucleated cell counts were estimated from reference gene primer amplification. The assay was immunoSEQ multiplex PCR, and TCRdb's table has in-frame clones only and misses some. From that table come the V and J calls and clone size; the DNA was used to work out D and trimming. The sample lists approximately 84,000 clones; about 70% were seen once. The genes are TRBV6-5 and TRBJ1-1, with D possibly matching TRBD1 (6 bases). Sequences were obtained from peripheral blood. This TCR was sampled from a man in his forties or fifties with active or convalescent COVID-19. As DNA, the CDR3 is TGTGCCAGCAGTCGCAGGGGCACTGAAGCTTTCTTT. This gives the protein CASSRRGTEAFF.